The T cell receptor (beta chain) described here comes from a study of cytomegalovirus exposure and HLA in healthy donors. Amplification used 60 Vbeta primers and 13 Jbeta primers. Assay used: immunoSEQ multiplex PCR; TCRdb lists only in-frame clones, some missing. This sample yields 150,000 to 200,000 clones, of which 82% are seen a single time; about 0.094% belongs to the top ten. About this clone: What it binds is not known.

Germline CDR1 and CDR2: MNHEY and SVGAGI. This CDR3 has 15 residues. V was cut by 4 bases and J by 6 bases, with 16 bases left in between. Study findings and constraints: The likely origin of a cluster of highly shared sequence variants was a sequencing artifact. An ancestry cluster, one associated with Asian ancestry, reportedly showed fewer N-insertions than the roughly 670-donor mean in a later analysis.

This chain connects TRBV6-5 to TRBJ1-5, with D maybe TRBD1 (6 bases). This TCR derives from a boy aged 2-15 years in good health and CMV-seronegative. The sequenced sample was PBMCs. The CDR3 DNA follows: TGTGCCAGCAGTTCCCGGGGGGCGGTAGGTCAGCCCCAGCATTTT. Protein product: CASSSRGAVGQPQHF.